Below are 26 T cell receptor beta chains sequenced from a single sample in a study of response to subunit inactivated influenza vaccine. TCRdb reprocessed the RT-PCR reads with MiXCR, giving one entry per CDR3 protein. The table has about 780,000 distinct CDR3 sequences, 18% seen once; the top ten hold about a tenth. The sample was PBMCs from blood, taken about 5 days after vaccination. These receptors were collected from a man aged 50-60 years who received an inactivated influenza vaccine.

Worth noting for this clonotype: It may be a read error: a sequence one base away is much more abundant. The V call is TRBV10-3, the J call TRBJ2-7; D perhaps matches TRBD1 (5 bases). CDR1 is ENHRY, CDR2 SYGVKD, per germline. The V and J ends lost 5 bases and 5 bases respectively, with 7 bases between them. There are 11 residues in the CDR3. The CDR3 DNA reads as TGTGCCATCAGTAGGGGCCACGAGCAGTACTTC. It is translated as CAISRGHEQYF.

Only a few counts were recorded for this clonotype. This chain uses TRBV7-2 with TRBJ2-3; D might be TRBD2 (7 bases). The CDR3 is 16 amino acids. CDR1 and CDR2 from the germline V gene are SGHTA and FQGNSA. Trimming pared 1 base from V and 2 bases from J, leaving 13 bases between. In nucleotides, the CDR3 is TGTGCCAGCAGCTTAGGAGGGGGACTAATCACAGATACGCAGTATTTT. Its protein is CASSLGGGLITDTQYF.

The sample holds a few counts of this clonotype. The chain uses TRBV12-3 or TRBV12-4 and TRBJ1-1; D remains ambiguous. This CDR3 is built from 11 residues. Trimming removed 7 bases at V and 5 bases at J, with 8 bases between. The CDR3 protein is CASTLRTEAFF. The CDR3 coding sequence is TGTGCCAGCACCCTAAGGACTGAAGCTTTCTTT.

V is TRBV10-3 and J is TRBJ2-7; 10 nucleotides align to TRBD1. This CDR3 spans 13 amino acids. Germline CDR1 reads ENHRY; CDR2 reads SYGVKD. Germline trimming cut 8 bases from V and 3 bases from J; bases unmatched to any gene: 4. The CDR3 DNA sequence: TGTGCCATCGAGGGGGACAGGGGCTACGAGCAGTACTTC. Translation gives CAIEGDRGYEQYF.

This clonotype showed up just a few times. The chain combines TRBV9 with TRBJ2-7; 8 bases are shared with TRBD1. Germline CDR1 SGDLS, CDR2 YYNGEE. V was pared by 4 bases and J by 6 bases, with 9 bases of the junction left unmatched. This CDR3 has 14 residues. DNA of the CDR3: TGTGCCAGCAGCTATACAGGGGGATCTGGCGAGCAGTACTTC. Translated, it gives CASSYTGGSGEQYF.

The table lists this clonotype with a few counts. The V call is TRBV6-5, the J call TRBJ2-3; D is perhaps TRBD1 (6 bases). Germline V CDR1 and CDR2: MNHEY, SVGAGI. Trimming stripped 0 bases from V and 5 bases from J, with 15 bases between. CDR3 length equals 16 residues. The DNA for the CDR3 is TGTGCCAGCAGTTACTCGATAACCAACAGGGTAGATACGCAGTATTTT. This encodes CASSYSITNRVDTQYF.

In DNA, the CDR3 is TGTGCCAGCAGTTCGTTTGGCCCCACCTACGAGCAGTACTTC. It yields the protein CASSSFGPTYEQYF. The chain carries TRBV12-3 or TRBV12-4 and TRBJ2-7, with unresolved D. The CDR3 is 14 amino acids. The V end lost 4 bases, the J end lost 2 bases, and 12 bases lay between the germline ends.

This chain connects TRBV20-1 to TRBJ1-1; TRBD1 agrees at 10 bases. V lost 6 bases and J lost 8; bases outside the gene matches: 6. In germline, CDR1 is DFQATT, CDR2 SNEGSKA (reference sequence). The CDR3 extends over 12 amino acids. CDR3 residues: CSARPGQGEAFF. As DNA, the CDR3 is TGCAGTGCGCGACCGGGACAGGGGGAAGCTTTCTTT.

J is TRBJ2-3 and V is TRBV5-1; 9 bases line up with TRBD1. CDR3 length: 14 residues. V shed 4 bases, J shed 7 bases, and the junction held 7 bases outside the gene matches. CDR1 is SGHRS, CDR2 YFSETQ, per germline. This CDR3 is CASSVDTGGYTQYF. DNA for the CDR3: TGCGCCAGCAGCGTAGATACAGGGGGCTATACGCAGTATTTT.

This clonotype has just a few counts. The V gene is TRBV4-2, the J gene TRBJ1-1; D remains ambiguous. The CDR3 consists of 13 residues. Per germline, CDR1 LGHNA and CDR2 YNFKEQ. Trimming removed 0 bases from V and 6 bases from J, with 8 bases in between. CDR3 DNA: TGTGCCAGCAGCCAAGATGGGGATGCTGAAGCTTTCTTT. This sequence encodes CASSQDGDAEAFF.

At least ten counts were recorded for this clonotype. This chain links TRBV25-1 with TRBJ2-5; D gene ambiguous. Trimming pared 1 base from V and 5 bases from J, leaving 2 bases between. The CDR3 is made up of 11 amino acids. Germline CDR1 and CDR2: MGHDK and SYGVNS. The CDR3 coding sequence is TGTGCCAGCAGTGAATCCGAGACCCAGTACTTC. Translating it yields CASSESETQYF.

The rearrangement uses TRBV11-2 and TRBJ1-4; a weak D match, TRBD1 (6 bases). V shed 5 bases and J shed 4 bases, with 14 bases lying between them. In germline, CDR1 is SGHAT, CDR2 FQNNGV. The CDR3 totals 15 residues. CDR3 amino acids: CASSTAGQLNEKLFF. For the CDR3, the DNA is TGTGCCAGCAGCACCGCCGGACAGCTTAATGAAAAACTGTTTTTT. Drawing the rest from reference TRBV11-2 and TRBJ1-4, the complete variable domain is EAGVAQSPRYKIIEKRQSVAFWCNPISGHATLYWYQQILGQGPKLLIQFQNNGVVDDSQLPKDRFSAERLKGVDSTLKIQPAKLEDSAVYLCASSTAGQLNEKLFFGSGTQLSVL.

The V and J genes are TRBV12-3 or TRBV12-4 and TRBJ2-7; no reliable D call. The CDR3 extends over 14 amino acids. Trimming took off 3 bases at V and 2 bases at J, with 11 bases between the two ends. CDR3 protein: CASSFFDSPYEQYF. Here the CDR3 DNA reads TGTGCCAGCAGTTTCTTCGATAGCCCCTACGAGCAGTACTTC.

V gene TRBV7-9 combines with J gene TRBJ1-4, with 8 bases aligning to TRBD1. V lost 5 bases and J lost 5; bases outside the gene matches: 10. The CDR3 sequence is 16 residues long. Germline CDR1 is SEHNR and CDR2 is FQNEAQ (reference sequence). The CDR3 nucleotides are TGTGCCAGCAGCCCCCGACAGGGGTTCCAAAATGAAAAACTGTTTTTT. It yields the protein CASSPRQGFQNEKLFF.

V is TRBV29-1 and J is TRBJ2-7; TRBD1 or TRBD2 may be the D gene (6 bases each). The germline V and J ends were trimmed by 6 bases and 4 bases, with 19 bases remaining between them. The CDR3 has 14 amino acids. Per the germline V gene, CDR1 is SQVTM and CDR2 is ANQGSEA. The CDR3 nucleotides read TGCAGCGTCATGAGCCATCGAGGGGGGTACGAGCAGTACTTC. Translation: CSVMSHRGGYEQYF.

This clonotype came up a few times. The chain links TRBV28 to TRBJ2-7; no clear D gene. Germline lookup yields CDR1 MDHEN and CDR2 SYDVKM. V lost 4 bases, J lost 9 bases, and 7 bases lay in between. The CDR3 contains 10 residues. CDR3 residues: CASSSVVQYF. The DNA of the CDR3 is TGTGCCAGCAGTTCGGTCGTGCAGTACTTC.

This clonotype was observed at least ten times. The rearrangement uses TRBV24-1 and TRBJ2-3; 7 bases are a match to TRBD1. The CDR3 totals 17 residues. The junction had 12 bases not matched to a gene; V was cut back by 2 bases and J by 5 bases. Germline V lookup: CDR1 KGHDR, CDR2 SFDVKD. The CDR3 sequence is CATSDSPAWDSRDTQYF. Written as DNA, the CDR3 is TGTGCCACCAGTGATTCCCCCGCGTGGGACAGTAGAGATACGCAGTATTTT.

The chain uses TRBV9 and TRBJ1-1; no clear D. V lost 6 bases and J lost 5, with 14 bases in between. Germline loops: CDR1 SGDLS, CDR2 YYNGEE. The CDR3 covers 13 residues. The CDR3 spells CASNTREGTEAFF. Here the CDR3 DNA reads TGTGCCAGCAACACCCGTGAGGGAACTGAAGCTTTCTTT.

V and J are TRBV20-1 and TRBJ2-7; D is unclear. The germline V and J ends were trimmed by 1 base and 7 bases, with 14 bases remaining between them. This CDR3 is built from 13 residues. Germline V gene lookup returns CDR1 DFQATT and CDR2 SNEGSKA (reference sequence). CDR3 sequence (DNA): TGCAGTGCTAGAGTGCAGAATATAGGGGAGCAGTACTTC. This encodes CSARVQNIGEQYF.

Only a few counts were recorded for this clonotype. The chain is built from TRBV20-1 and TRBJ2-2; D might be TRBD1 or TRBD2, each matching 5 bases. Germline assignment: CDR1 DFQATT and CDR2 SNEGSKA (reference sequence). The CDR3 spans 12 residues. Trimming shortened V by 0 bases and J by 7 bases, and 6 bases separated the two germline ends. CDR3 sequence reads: CSAREGDGELFF. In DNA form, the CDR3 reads TGCAGTGCTAGAGAGGGGGACGGGGAGCTGTTTTTT.

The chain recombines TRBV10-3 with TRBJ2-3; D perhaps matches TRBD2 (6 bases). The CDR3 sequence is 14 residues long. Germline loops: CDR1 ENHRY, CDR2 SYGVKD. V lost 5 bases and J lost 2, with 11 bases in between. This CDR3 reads CAISPAGLTDTQYF. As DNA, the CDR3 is TGTGCCATCAGTCCAGCGGGCCTCACAGATACGCAGTATTTT.

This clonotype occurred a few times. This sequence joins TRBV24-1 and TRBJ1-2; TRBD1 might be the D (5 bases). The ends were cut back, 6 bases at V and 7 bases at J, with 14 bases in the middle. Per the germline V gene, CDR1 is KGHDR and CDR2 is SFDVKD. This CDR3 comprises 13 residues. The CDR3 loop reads CATSLQGGAGYTF. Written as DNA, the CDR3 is TGTGCCACCAGTCTGCAGGGCGGTGCTGGCTACACCTTC.

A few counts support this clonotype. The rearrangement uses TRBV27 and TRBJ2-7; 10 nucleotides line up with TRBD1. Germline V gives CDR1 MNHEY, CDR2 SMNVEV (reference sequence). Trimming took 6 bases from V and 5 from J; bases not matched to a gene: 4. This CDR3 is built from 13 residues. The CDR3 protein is CASRLTGGNEQYF. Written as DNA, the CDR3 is TGTGCCAGCAGACTGACAGGGGGCAACGAGCAGTACTTC.

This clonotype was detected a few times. CDR3 DNA: TGTGCCAGCAGCGTCGGACTAGCGGGGGGGCAGGACGAGCAGTACTTC. Translated: CASSVGLAGGQDEQYF. This chain links TRBV7-2 with TRBJ2-7; 15 nucleotides agree with TRBD2. The germline V gene has CDR1 SGHTA and CDR2 FQGNSA. This CDR3 region has 16 residues. V lost 5 bases, J lost 5 bases, and 7 bases stayed unmatched.

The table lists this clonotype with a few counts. The CDR3 DNA reads TGCGCCAGCAGCTTGAAGGCTAGCGGGGGCCAAAACATTCAGTACTTC. Translation gives CASSLKASGGQNIQYF. The chain has TRBV5-1 and TRBJ2-4; TRBD2 matches at 10 bases. Germline-derived CDR1 and CDR2 are SGHRS and YFSETQ. The CDR3 contains 16 residues. Losses at the gene ends were 1 base for V and 5 bases for J; bases not matched to a gene: 6.

CDR3: CASSESRGDTDTQYF. The CDR3, as DNA: TGTGCCAGCAGCGAAAGCAGGGGGGACACAGATACGCAGTATTTT. J is TRBJ2-3 and V is TRBV7-9; D may be TRBD1 (7 bases). This CDR3 spans 15 amino acids. Per germline, CDR1 SEHNR and CDR2 FQNEAQ (reference sequence). The ends were cut back, 5 bases at V and 2 bases at J, with 14 bases in the middle.